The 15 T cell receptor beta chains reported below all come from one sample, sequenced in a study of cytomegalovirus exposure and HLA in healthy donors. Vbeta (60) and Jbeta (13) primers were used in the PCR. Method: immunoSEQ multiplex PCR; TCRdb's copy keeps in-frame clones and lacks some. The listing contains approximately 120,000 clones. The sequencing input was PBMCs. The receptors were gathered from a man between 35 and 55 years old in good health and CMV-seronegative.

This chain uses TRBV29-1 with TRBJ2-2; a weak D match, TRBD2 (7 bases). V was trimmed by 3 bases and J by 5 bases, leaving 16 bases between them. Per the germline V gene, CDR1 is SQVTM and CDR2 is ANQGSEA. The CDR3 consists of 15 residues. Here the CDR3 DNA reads TGCAGCGTTGAGGAGGGGGGGGGCTTTACCGGGGAGCTGTTTTTT. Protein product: CSVEEGGGFTGELFF.

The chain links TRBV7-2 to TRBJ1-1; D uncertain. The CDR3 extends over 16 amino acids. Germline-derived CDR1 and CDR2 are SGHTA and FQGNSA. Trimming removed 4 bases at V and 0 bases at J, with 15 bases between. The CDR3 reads CASSSDLYSLNTEAFF. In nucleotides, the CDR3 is TGTGCCAGCAGCTCAGATCTTTACAGCTTGAACACTGAAGCTTTCTTT.

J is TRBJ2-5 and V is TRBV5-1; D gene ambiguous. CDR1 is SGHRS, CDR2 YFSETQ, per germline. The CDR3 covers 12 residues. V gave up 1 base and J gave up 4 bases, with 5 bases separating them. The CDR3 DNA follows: TGCGCCAGCAGCTTGTTCGGAGAGACCCAGTACTTC. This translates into CASSLFGETQYF.

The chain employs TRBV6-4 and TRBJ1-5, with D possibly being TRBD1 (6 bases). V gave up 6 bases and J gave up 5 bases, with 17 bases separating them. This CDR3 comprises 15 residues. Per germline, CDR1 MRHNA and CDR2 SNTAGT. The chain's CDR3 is CASSPSGASDQPQHF. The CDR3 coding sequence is TGTGCCAGCAGCCCATCAGGGGCATCCGATCAGCCCCAGCATTTT.

The CDR3 nucleotides are TGTGCCAGCAGTGCTAAGCAGACCCAGTACTTC. Translated: CASSAKQTQYF. The chain couples TRBV2 to TRBJ2-5, with no clear D. This CDR3 comprises 11 residues. The V gene lost 4 bases and the J gene lost 6 bases, with 6 bases spanning the gap. Germline assignment: CDR1 SNHLY and CDR2 FYNNEI. The complete variable domain, with remaining parts taken from reference TRBV2 and TRBJ2-5, reads EPEVTQTPSHQVTQMGQEVILRCVPISNHLYFYWYRQILGQKVEFLVSFYNNEISEKSEIFDDQFSVERPDGSNFTLKIRSTKLEDSAMYFCASSAKQTQYFGPGTRLLVL.

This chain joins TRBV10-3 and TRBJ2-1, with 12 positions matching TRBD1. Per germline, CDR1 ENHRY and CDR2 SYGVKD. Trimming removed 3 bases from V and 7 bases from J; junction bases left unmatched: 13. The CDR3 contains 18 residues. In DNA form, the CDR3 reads TGTGCCATCAGTGAACCCGACCCTCCGGGACAGGGGGCGAATGAGCAGTTCTTC. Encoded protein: CAISEPDPPGQGANEQFF.

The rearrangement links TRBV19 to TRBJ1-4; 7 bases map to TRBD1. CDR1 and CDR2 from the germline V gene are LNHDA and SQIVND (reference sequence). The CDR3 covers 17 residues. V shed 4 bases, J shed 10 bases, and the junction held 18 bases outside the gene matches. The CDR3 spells CASSTARFGQAFGKLFF. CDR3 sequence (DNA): TGTGCCAGTAGTACCGCCCGTTTCGGACAGGCGTTTGGAAAACTGTTTTTT.

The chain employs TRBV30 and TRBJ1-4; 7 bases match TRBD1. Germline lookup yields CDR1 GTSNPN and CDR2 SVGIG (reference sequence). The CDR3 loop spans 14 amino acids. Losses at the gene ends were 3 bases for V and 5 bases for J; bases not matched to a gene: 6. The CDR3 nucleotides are TGTGCCTGGAGCAACGGGGGACAGAATGAAAAACTGTTTTTT. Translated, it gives CAWSNGGQNEKLFF.

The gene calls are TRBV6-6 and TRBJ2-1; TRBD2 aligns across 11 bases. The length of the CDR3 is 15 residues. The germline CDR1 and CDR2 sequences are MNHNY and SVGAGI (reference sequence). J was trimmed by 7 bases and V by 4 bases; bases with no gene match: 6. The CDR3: CASSFPGLAVNEQFF. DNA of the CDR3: TGTGCCAGCAGTTTTCCGGGACTAGCGGTGAATGAGCAGTTCTTC.

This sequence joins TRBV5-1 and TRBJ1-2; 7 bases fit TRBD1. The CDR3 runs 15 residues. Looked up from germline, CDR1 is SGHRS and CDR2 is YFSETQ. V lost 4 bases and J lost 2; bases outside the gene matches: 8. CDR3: CASSGALGQNYGYTF. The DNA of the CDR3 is TGCGCCAGCAGCGGAGCGCTGGGACAGAACTATGGCTACACCTTC.

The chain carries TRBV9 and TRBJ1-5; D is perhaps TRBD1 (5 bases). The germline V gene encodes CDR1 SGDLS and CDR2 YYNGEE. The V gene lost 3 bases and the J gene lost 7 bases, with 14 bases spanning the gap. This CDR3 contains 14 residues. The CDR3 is CASSDLGQHQPQHF. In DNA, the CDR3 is TGTGCCAGCAGCGATCTAGGACAACACCAGCCCCAGCATTTT.

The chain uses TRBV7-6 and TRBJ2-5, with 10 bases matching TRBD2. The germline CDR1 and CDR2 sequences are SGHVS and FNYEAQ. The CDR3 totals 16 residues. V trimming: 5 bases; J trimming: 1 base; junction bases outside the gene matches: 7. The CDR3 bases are TGTGCCAGCAGCCTACTACTAGCGGGACCCCAAGAGACCCAGTACTTC. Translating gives CASSLLLAGPQETQYF.

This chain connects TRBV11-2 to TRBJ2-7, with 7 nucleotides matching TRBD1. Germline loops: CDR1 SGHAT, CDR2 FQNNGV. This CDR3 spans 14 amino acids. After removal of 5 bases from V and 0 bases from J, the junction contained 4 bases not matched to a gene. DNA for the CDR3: TGTGCCAGCAGCCCAGGACAGGCCTCCTACGAGCAGTACTTC. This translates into CASSPGQASYEQYF.

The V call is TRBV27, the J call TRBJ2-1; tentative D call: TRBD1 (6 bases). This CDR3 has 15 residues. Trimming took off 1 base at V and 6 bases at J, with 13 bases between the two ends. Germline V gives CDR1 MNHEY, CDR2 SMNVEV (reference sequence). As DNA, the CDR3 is TGTGCCAGCAGTTTATGGCTAGCCAGGGGCAATGAGCAGTTCTTC. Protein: CASSLWLARGNEQFF.

As DNA, the CDR3 is TGTGCCAGCAGTCTTCAGGGACAGGGAGCGAACACTGAAGCTTTCTTT. It encodes CASSLQGQGANTEAFF. The V and J genes are TRBV6-4 and TRBJ1-1, with 9 positions matching TRBD1. J lost 1 base, V lost 5 bases, and 8 bases had no gene match. The length of the CDR3 is 16 residues. CDR1 and CDR2 from the germline V gene are MRHNA and SNTAGT.